The following is a T cell receptor beta chain sequence with its context. The antigen remains undetermined. This sample was included in a study of tumor-infiltrating lymphocytes in primary liver carcinoma. TCR beta cDNA was made from approximately 540 ng total RNA with a constant-region primer. Researchers made the TCR beta libraries by running three nested multiplex PCR rounds with slightly modified ARM-PCR. The first two PCR rounds, around 11 cycles each, used TRBV1-TRBV30 forward primers and a C-beta reverse primer. TCRdb re-called the multiplex PCR reads with MiXCR, one entry per CDR3 protein. Here the sample spans about 310,000 distinct CDR3 sequences, more than 55% being singletons. It was unsorted whole blood that yielded blood RNA, and germline DNA was also extracted. Trimming removed 4 bases from V and 3 bases from J; junction bases left unmatched: 9. The CDR3 loop spans 16 amino acids. The V gene's germline CDR1 is SGHNT and CDR2 YYREEE (reference sequence).

General study findings and limits: Tumors had a significantly higher top-250-clone fraction than blood (p = 0.039).

Sequenced: peripheral blood. The clonotype comes from a woman aged 25 to 45 with primary liver carcinoma and hepatitis B virus infection. V is TRBV5-4 and J is TRBJ2-3, with 9 bases aligning to TRBD2. CDR3 bases: TGTGCCAGCAGCGGGGGGCGGGAGGGCCAGACAGATACGCAGTATTTT. Translated, it gives CASSGGREGQTDTQYF.